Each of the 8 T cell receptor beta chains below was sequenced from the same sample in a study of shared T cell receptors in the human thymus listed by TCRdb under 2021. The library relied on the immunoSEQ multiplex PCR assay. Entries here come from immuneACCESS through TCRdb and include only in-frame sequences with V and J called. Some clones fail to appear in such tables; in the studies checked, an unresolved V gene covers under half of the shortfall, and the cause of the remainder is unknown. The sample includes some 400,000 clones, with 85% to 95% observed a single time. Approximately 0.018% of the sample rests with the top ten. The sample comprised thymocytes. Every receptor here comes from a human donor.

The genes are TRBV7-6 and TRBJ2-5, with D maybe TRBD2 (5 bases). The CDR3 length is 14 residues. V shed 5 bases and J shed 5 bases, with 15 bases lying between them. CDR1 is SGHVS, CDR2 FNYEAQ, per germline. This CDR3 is CASSRTRFWETQYF. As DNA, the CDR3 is TGTGCCAGCAGCCGTACTAGGTTCTGGGAGACCCAGTACTTC.

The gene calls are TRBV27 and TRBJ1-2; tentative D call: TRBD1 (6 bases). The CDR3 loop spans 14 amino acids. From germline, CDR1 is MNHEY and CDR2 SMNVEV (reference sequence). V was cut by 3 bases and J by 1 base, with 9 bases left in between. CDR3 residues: CASSLGRGNYGYTF. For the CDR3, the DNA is TGTGCCAGCAGTTTGGGCAGGGGTAACTATGGCTACACCTTC.

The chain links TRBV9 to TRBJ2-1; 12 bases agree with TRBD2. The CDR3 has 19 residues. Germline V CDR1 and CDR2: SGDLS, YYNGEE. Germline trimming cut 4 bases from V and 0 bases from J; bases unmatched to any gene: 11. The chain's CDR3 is CASSPSASGGVSSYNEQFF. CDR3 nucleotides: TGTGCCAGCAGCCCCTCGGCTAGCGGGGGGGTAAGCTCCTACAATGAGCAGTTCTTC.

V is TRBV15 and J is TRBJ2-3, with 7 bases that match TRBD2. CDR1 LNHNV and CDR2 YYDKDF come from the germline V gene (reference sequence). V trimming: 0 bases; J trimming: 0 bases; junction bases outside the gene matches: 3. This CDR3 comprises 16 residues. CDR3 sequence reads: CATSRDSGPSTDTQYF. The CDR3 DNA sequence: TGTGCCACCAGCAGAGATAGCGGGCCTAGCACAGATACGCAGTATTTT.

The chain's CDR3 is CATFPGLAGGAETQYF. For the CDR3, the DNA is TGTGCCACCTTCCCGGGACTAGCGGGAGGAGCAGAGACCCAGTACTTC. The chain combines TRBV15 with TRBJ2-5; TRBD2 matches at 15 bases. The CDR3 has 16 amino acids. Per germline, CDR1 LNHNV and CDR2 YYDKDF (reference sequence). V was pared by 8 bases and J by 4 bases, with 8 bases of the junction left unmatched.

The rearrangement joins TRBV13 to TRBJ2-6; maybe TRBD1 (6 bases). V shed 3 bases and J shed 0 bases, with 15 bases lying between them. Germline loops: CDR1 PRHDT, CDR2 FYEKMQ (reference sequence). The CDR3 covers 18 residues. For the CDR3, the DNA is TGTGCCAGCAGCTTTTCCCTCGACAGGACCTCTGGGGCCAACGTCCTGACTTTC. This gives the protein CASSFSLDRTSGANVLTF. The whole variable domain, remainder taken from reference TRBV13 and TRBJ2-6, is AAGVIQSPRHLIKEKRETATLKCYPIPRHDTVYWYQQGPGQDPQFLISFYEKMQSDKGSIPDRFSAQQFSDYHSELNMSSLELGDSALYFCASSFSLDRTSGANVLTFGAGSRLTVL.

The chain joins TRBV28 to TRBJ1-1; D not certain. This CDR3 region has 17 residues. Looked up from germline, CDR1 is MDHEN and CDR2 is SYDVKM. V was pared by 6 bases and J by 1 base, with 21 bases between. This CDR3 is CASSKSGPREGNTEAFF. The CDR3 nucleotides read TGTGCCAGCAGCAAATCAGGTCCTAGGGAGGGGAACACTGAAGCTTTCTTT.

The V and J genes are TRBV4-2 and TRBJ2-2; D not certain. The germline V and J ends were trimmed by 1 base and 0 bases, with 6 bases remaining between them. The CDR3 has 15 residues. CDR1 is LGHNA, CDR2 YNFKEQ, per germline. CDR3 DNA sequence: TGTGCCAGCAGCCAAGGCTGGACGAACACCGGGGAGCTGTTTTTT. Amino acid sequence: CASSQGWTNTGELFF.